The 30 T cell receptor beta chains given below trace back to one sample, sequenced in a study of Ad26.COV2.S vaccination and SARS-CoV-2 variants. This table comes from immunoSEQ multiplex PCR, and its TCRdb copy is limited to in-frame clones, with some not included. In the table there are some 250,000 clones, more than 75% of which are singletons. Described treatment: some 19 received Ad26.COV2.S at low or high dose, single or two shots; five or six received placebo; per-sample allocation not given. On day 63 after the first injection, vaccine and placebo recipients gave samples. The specimen comprised peripheral blood, sampled in a trial of Ad26.COV2.S vaccine versus placebo. The receptors come from a person aged 18-60 years who received the Ad26.COV2.S COVID-19 vaccine or a placebo.

Only a few counts were recorded for this clone. The chain is built from TRBV15 and TRBJ1-4, with D possibly matching TRBD1 (5 bases). CDR1 LNHNV and CDR2 YYDKDF come from the germline V gene (reference sequence). V shed 1 base and J shed 5 bases, with 11 bases lying between them. The length of the CDR3 is 15 residues. For the CDR3, the DNA is TGTGCCACCAGCAGAGTATCAGGGCGGAATGAAAAACTGTTTTTT. Its protein product is CATSRVSGRNEKLFF.

The gene calls are TRBV4-3 and TRBJ1-6; D unresolved. Trimming stripped 0 bases from V and 7 bases from J, with 13 bases between. CDR3 size: 16 residues. CDR1 and CDR2 from the germline V gene are LGHNA and YSLEER. CDR3 coding DNA: TGCGCCAGCAGCCAAGATCACGAGTCGAGGAATTCACCCCTCCACTTT. This sequence encodes CASSQDHESRNSPLHF.

J is TRBJ1-1 and V is TRBV5-6, with 7 bases identical to TRBD1. CDR1 is SGHDT and CDR2 is YYEEEE in the germline V gene. The V gene end was trimmed by 0 bases and the J gene end by 0 bases; junction bases not matched to a gene: 11. The length of the CDR3 is 18 residues. The CDR3 spells CASSLDILQGGLNTEAFF. CDR3 nucleotide sequence: TGTGCCAGCAGCTTGGACATACTCCAGGGGGGGTTGAACACTGAAGCTTTCTTT.

The V gene is TRBV5-1, the J gene TRBJ2-2; D is undetermined. This CDR3 has 15 amino acids. CDR1 is SGHRS and CDR2 is YFSETQ in the germline V gene. The V end was cut by 5 bases, the J end by 1 base, with 12 bases between. In DNA, the CDR3 is TGCGCCAGCAGTATCGGCGGTTTGAACACCGGGGAGCTGTTTTTT. Translation gives CASSIGGLNTGELFF.

This clone occurred once. The chain employs TRBV4-3 and TRBJ2-7; TRBD1 matches at 8 bases. Per germline, CDR1 LGHNA and CDR2 YSLEER. Trimming cost V 2 bases and J 6 bases; bases outside gene matches: 6. The CDR3 length is 14 residues. The CDR3 here is CASSQTQGAGEQYF. The CDR3 bases are TGCGCCAGCAGCCAAACTCAGGGGGCAGGCGAGCAGTACTTC.

This clone was counted a single time. V usage is TRBV20-1 and J usage is TRBJ1-5; tentatively, D is TRBD1 (6 bases). V dropped 3 bases and J dropped 7 bases, with 13 bases sitting between them. Germline CDR1 is DFQATT and CDR2 is SNEGSKA (reference sequence). The CDR3 runs 13 residues. The CDR3 loop is CSASWGHGQPQHF. In nucleotides, the CDR3 is TGCAGTGCTAGTTGGGGGCATGGGCAGCCCCAGCATTTT.

V and J are TRBV6-5 and TRBJ1-1, with D tentatively TRBD1 (6 bases). The V end was cut by 4 bases, the J end by 4 bases, with 13 bases between. Germline V CDR1 and CDR2: MNHEY, SVGAGI. This CDR3 comprises 14 residues. The CDR3 nucleotides are TGTGCCAGCAGTTTGGGGGGCAGGGTCACTGAAGCTTTCTTT. The encoded protein is CASSLGGRVTEAFF.

The V call is TRBV19, the J call TRBJ1-5; TRBD1 agrees at 7 bases. Trimming cost V 0 bases and J 2 bases; bases outside gene matches: 4. This CDR3 contains 16 residues. The V gene's germline CDR1 is LNHDA and CDR2 SQIVND (reference sequence). DNA for the CDR3: TGTGCCAGTAGTATAGAGGGGACAGAGCGCAATCAGCCCCAGCATTTT. Its translation: CASSIEGTERNQPQHF.

The V and J genes are TRBV7-3 and TRBJ2-1; either TRBD1 or TRBD2 may fit D (5 bases each). Per the germline V gene, CDR1 is SGHTA and CDR2 is FQGTGA. The CDR3 length is 13 residues. The V end lost 1 base, the J end lost 8 bases, and 9 bases lay between the germline ends. The CDR3 sequence: CASSLSRDDEQFF. The CDR3 DNA follows: TGTGCCAGCAGCTTAAGCAGGGACGATGAGCAGTTCTTC.

This chain uses TRBV5-4 with TRBJ2-7; the match to TRBD2 covers 7 bases. The germline V gene has CDR1 SGHNT and CDR2 YYREEE (reference sequence). CDR3 size: 15 residues. Unmatched junction bases numbered 7, after V lost 4 bases and J lost 0 bases. In nucleotides, the CDR3 is TGTGCCAGCAGCCTCCGCGGGGGTCCCTCCTACGAGCAGTACTTC. Residues: CASSLRGGPSYEQYF.

The rearrangement uses TRBV29-1 and TRBJ2-1; 14 nucleotides match TRBD2. V shed 6 bases and J 7 bases; nucleotides not matched to a gene: 11. Germline CDR1 reads SQVTM; CDR2 reads ANQGSEA. The CDR3 length is 16 residues. The CDR3 DNA sequence: TGCAGCGTCGCTCCGCCCGGGACTAGCGGGAGTAATGAGCAGTTCTTC. It is translated as CSVAPPGTSGSNEQFF.

The chain combines TRBV28 with TRBJ1-4, with D unresolved. Germline loops: CDR1 MDHEN, CDR2 SYDVKM. This CDR3 spans 16 amino acids. V was trimmed by 4 bases and J by 4 bases, leaving 16 bases between them. The chain's CDR3 is CASSSNSPANNEKLFF. The CDR3 DNA reads as TGTGCCAGCAGTTCCAACTCACCCGCAAATAATGAAAAACTGTTTTTT.

The V call is TRBV5-4, the J call TRBJ2-1, with TRBD1 matching 7 bases. The CDR3 has 15 residues. The junction had 16 bases not matched to a gene; V was cut back by 3 bases and J by 13 bases. CDR1 and CDR2 (germline): SGHNT, YYREEE (reference sequence). The CDR3 DNA reads as TGTGCCAGCAGCTCGGACCGACAGGGCATTCCTCGTCAGTTCTTC. Translation: CASSSDRQGIPRQFF.

This chain uses TRBV2 with TRBJ2-7; 9 nucleotides match TRBD1. This CDR3 is built from 14 residues. Per the germline V gene, CDR1 is SNHLY and CDR2 is FYNNEI. Trimming took 6 bases from V and 7 from J; bases not matched to a gene: 10. CDR3 DNA: TGTGCCAGCAGAGCCGGGACAGGGATAGGAGAGCAGTACTTC. It yields the protein CASRAGTGIGEQYF.

V is TRBV15 and J is TRBJ2-3; the D gene is possibly TRBD2 (8 bases). The length of the CDR3 is 16 residues. V shed 0 bases and J shed 4 bases, with 14 bases lying between them. Looked up from germline, CDR1 is LNHNV and CDR2 is YYDKDF (reference sequence). As DNA, the CDR3 is TGTGCCACCAGCAGAGATCCGGGAGGGGGCCCAGATACGCAGTATTTT. It encodes CATSRDPGGGPDTQYF.

CDR3 sequence reads: CASSLFSTSGRMTNEQFF. CDR3 nucleotide sequence: TGTGCCAGCAGTTTATTTTCGACTAGCGGGAGAATGACGAATGAGCAGTTCTTC. The V call is TRBV28, the J call TRBJ2-1, with 12 bases fitting TRBD2. V shed 1 base, J shed 7 bases, and the junction held 11 bases outside the gene matches. The germline V gene encodes CDR1 MDHEN and CDR2 SYDVKM. This CDR3 comprises 18 residues.

The chain employs TRBV29-1 and TRBJ1-4, with D unclear. This CDR3 region has 13 residues. CDR1 is SQVTM, CDR2 ANQGSEA, per germline. V shed 1 base and J shed 0 bases, with 3 bases lying between them. CDR3 in amino acids: CSVEGATNEKLFF. In DNA form, the CDR3 reads TGCAGCGTTGAAGGGGCAACTAATGAAAAACTGTTTTTT.

The CDR3 loop is CASSSSGTDYEQYF. Written as DNA, the CDR3 is TGTGCCAGCAGCTCTTCCGGGACAGACTACGAGCAGTACTTC. This chain links TRBV7-3 with TRBJ2-7; 7 bases fit TRBD1. This CDR3 is built from 14 residues. The V gene's germline CDR1 is SGHTA and CDR2 FQGTGA. V shed 4 bases and J 3 bases; nucleotides not matched to a gene: 6.

This chain joins TRBV7-2 and TRBJ2-1, with unresolved D. V lost 3 bases and J lost 0, with 12 bases in between. Germline V CDR1 and CDR2: SGHTA, FQGNSA. CDR3 length: 16 residues. Written as DNA, the CDR3 is TGTGCCAGCAGCTTGGCGGTCCCGAGCTCCTACAATGAGCAGTTCTTC. Encoded protein: CASSLAVPSSYNEQFF.

The chain employs TRBV19 and TRBJ1-2; D may be TRBD1 (5 bases). Per the germline V gene, CDR1 is LNHDA and CDR2 is SQIVND (reference sequence). The length of the CDR3 is 15 residues. The V gene lost 7 bases and the J gene lost 1 base, with 16 bases spanning the gap. The CDR3: CASTSRQGDNYGYTF. For the CDR3, the DNA is TGTGCCAGTACCTCACGCCAGGGCGATAACTATGGCTACACCTTC.

This rearrangement joins TRBV14 to TRBJ2-7; TRBD1 agrees at 7 bases. Looked up from germline, CDR1 is SGHDN and CDR2 is FVKESK. This CDR3 is 15 amino acids long. The ends lost 4 bases at V and 2 bases at J; junction bases unmatched: 8. In nucleotides, the CDR3 is TGTGCCAGCAGCCCATCGACAGGGTCGACCTACGAGCAGTACTTC. Protein sequence: CASSPSTGSTYEQYF.

The chain links TRBV10-3 to TRBJ2-5; D may be TRBD1 or TRBD2 (5 bases each). Deletions cut 0 bases from V and 5 bases from J, with 13 bases between. In germline, CDR1 is ENHRY, CDR2 SYGVKD. This CDR3 has 15 residues. The DNA of the CDR3 is TGTGCCATCAGTGAGTCTATTGGGGACGGGGAGACCCAGTACTTC. This codes for CAISESIGDGETQYF.

This clone was seen more than once but under ten times. This chain joins TRBV5-6 and TRBJ1-1, with TRBD1 as a possible D gene (6 bases). The CDR3 is made up of 14 amino acids. Per the germline V gene, CDR1 is SGHDT and CDR2 is YYEEEE. The V gene lost 4 bases and the J gene lost 1 base, with 11 bases spanning the gap. The CDR3 loop is CASSLPTGNTEAFF. CDR3 nucleotides: TGTGCCAGCAGCCTGCCGACAGGGAACACTGAAGCTTTCTTT. The whole variable domain, filled in from reference TRBV5-6 and TRBJ1-1, reads DAGVTQSPTHLIKTRGQQVTLRCSPKSGHDTVSWYQQALGQGPQFIFQYYEEEERQRGNFPDRFSGHQFPNYSSELNVNALLLGDSALYLCASSLPTGNTEAFFGQGTRLTVV.

This rearrangement joins TRBV28 to TRBJ2-2; D possibly corresponds to TRBD2 (5 bases). Looked up from germline, CDR1 is MDHEN and CDR2 is SYDVKM. This CDR3 has 15 residues. Trimming stripped 2 bases from V and 4 bases from J, with 11 bases between. CDR3 sequence reads: CASSLSDYSTGELFF. For the CDR3, the DNA is TGTGCCAGCAGTTTAAGCGACTATTCCACCGGGGAGCTGTTTTTT.

The rearrangement links TRBV19 to TRBJ2-6, with 8 bases aligning to TRBD1. The CDR3 consists of 18 residues. Per the germline V gene, CDR1 is LNHDA and CDR2 is SQIVND (reference sequence). The J segment lost 0 bases and the V segment lost 3 bases, leaving 7 bases of the junction unmatched. CDR3 coding DNA: TGTGCCAGTAGTATGGGGAGGACAGGGACCTCTGGGGCCAACGTCCTGACTTTC. Amino acid sequence: CASSMGRTGTSGANVLTF. Full variable domain (rest looked up from reference TRBV19 and TRBJ2-6): DGGITQSPKYLFRKEGQNVTLSCEQNLNHDAMYWYRQDPGQGLRLIYYSQIVNDFQKGDIAEGYSVSREKKESFPLTVTSAQKNPTAFYLCASSMGRTGTSGANVLTFGAGSRLTVL.

The chain carries TRBV7-2 and TRBJ2-2; maybe TRBD1 (6 bases). This CDR3 comprises 14 residues. The ends were cut back, 2 bases at V and 7 bases at J, with 11 bases in the middle. Germline assignment: CDR1 SGHTA and CDR2 FQGNSA. The chain's CDR3 is CASSLIPGDGELFF. The CDR3 coding sequence is TGTGCCAGCAGCTTAATTCCAGGGGACGGGGAGCTGTTTTTT.

The chain couples TRBV12-1 to TRBJ2-7; the D call in the table, TRBD2, was not verified against the DNA. TRBV12-1 is a recognized pseudogene. The CDR3 has 13 amino acids. CDR3 sequence: CASSDREGYEQYF. The CDR3 DNA reads TGTGCCAGCAGCGACCGGGAAGGGTACGAGCAGTACTTC.

This clone was detected only once. The same CDR3 is also encoded by other DNA sequences in this sample. V is TRBV7-9 and J is TRBJ1-3; D not certain. The germline V gene encodes CDR1 SEHNR and CDR2 FQNEAQ (reference sequence). The length of the CDR3 is 11 residues. The V end was cut by 5 bases, the J end by 3 bases, with 2 bases between. The CDR3 region is CASSLGNTIYF. The DNA for the CDR3 is TGTGCCAGCAGCCTTGGAAACACCATATATTTT.

This chain joins TRBV30 and TRBJ1-1; 8 nucleotides align to TRBD1. From germline, CDR1 is GTSNPN and CDR2 SVGIG (reference sequence). The length of the CDR3 is 11 residues. The V and J ends lost 6 bases and 4 bases, in that order; junction bases with no gene match: 1. CDR3 coding DNA: TGTGCCTGTGACAGGGGCACTGAAGCTTTCTTT. This gives the protein CACDRGTEAFF.

The V gene is TRBV5-4, the J gene TRBJ2-2, with a tentative D call TRBD1 (6 bases). There are 17 residues in the CDR3. CDR1 is SGHNT, CDR2 YYREEE, per germline (reference sequence). V lost 7 bases to trimming and J lost 5 bases, with 24 bases between them. The DNA for the CDR3 is TGTGCCAGCGGTTTAGGCCCAGGGGCGATCGAGACCGGGGAGCTGTTTTTT. As protein: CASGLGPGAIETGELFF. The complete variable domain, with remaining parts taken from reference TRBV5-4 and TRBJ2-2, reads ETGVTQSPTHLIKTRGQQVTLRCSSQSGHNTVSWYQQALGQGPQFIFQYYREEENGRGNFPPRFSGLQFPNYSSELNVNALELDDSALYLCASGLGPGAIETGELFFGEGSRLTVL.